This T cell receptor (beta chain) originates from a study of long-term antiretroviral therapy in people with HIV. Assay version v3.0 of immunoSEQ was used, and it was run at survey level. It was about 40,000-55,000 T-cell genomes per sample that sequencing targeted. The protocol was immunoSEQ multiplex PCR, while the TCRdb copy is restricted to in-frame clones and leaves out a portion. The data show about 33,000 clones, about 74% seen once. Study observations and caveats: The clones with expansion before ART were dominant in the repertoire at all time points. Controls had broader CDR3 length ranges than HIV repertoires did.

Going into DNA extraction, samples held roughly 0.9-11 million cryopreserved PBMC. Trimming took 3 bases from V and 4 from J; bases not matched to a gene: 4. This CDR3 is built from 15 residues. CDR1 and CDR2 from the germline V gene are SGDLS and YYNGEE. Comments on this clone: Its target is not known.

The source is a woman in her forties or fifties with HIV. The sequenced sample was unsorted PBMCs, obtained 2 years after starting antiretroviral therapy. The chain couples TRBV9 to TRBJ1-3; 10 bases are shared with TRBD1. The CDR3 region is CASSAGTGDGNTIYF. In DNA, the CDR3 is TGTGCCAGCAGCGCCGGGACAGGGGACGGAAACACCATATATTTT.